Below are 26 T cell receptor beta chains sequenced from a single sample in a study of T cell responses to AZD1222 COVID-19 vaccine (dated by TCRdb to 2020 to 2022). Receptor libraries were prepared by the immunoSEQ multiplex PCR assay. This is the immuneACCESS table as TCRdb keeps it, with only in-frame sequences that have V and J called. A part of the clones is gone; compared with another copy, unresolved V genes explain less than half, and the rest is unexplained. The sample table holds 120,000 to 150,000 clones, of which about 87% were seen once. The ten most abundant clones make up around 2% of the sample. The label giving this sample's time point can be read as: baseline before first vaccination. Specimen: peripheral blood, collected on day 0 of AZD1222 vaccination. The receptors here all came from an adult in good health.

The rearrangement links TRBV7-9 to TRBJ1-3; no firm D call. CDR3 length equals 13 residues. Germline V gene lookup returns CDR1 SEHNR and CDR2 FQNEAQ (reference sequence). Trimming removed 6 bases at V and 0 bases at J, with 6 bases between. The CDR3 nucleotides are TGTGCCAGCAGTCAGAGCTCTGGAAACACCATATATTTT. Translation: CASSQSSGNTIYF.

CDR3 loop: CASSGQETQYF. The DNA of the CDR3 is TGTGCCAGCAGCGGCCAAGAGACCCAGTACTTC. The chain recombines TRBV7-8 with TRBJ2-5; D call uncertain. CDR1 and CDR2 from the germline V gene are SGHVS and FQNEAQ. The CDR3 totals 11 residues. The V gene lost 5 bases and the J gene lost 1 base, with 2 bases spanning the gap.

The chain joins TRBV6-2 or TRBV6-3 to TRBJ1-1, with D possibly matching TRBD1 (6 bases). Trimming removed 6 bases at V and 6 bases at J, with 17 bases between. The CDR3 is made up of 14 amino acids. Germline V gives CDR1 MNHEY, CDR2 SVGEGT. CDR3 DNA: TGTGCCAGCAGCAAAGCCGGGAACAGGGCTGAAGCTTTCTTT. It yields the protein CASSKAGNRAEAFF.

The chain uses TRBV28 and TRBJ1-2; no firm D call. CDR1 is MDHEN, CDR2 SYDVKM, per germline. This CDR3 is built from 14 residues. Trimming removed 6 bases from V and 8 bases from J, with 19 bases in between. The CDR3 DNA reads as TGTGCCAGCAGCCTTTCGTTGGGATTCGAAGGCTACACCTTC. Its protein product is CASSLSLGFEGYTF.

This clone is labeled as medium-sized. The chain has TRBV30 and TRBJ2-2, with TRBD1 as a possible D gene (6 bases). Germline loops: CDR1 GTSNPN, CDR2 SVGIG (reference sequence). CDR3 size: 16 residues. Trimming took off 5 bases at V and 3 bases at J, with 19 bases between the two ends. CDR3 coding DNA: TGTGCCTGGTTGTCGAGGGACAACATCTACACCGGGGAGCTGTTTTTT. Translating gives CAWLSRDNIYTGELFF.

This chain joins TRBV13 and TRBJ1-4; D perhaps matches TRBD1 (5 bases). Germline V gene lookup returns CDR1 PRHDT and CDR2 FYEKMQ (reference sequence). This CDR3 region has 13 residues. V lost 2 bases and J lost 8, with 9 bases in between. In DNA, the CDR3 is TGTGCCAGCAGCTTAAATGGGGCCGAAAAACTGTTTTTT. Translated: CASSLNGAEKLFF.

The V call is TRBV5-6, the J call TRBJ2-7, with D tentatively TRBD1 (5 bases). CDR3 length: 14 residues. The germline V and J ends were trimmed by 1 base and 8 bases, with 16 bases remaining between them. CDR1 and CDR2 from the germline V gene are SGHDT and YYEEEE. CDR3 sequence (DNA): TGTGCCAGCAGCTTGTTACAGTGGGGCGGTAAGCAGTACTTC. Translation gives CASSLLQWGGKQYF.

The genes are TRBV7-8 and TRBJ2-1; TRBD2 matches at 10 bases. The CDR3 covers 19 residues. With 5 bases clipped from V and 4 bases from J, the junction kept 17 bases outside the gene matches. Germline V gene sequence: CDR1 SGHVS, CDR2 FQNEAQ. The CDR3 region has the DNA TGTGCCAGCAGCCCGCCACCCCGTGTAGCGGGAGGTTATTACAATGAGCAGTTCTTC. Translating it yields CASSPPPRVAGGYYNEQFF.

The V call is TRBV11-3, the J call TRBJ1-2, with a tentative D call TRBD1 (5 bases). The germline V and J ends were trimmed by 1 base and 14 bases, with 23 bases remaining between them. The CDR3 spans 15 residues. Looked up from germline, CDR1 is SGHNT and CDR2 is YENEEA. The CDR3 is CASSLVSGSSGYVTF. In nucleotides, the CDR3 is TGTGCCAGCAGCTTAGTTTCAGGGTCATCAGGCTACGTTACCTTC.

CDR3 protein: CAIRETGDQPQHF. CDR3 bases: TGTGCCATCAGGGAGACAGGGGATCAGCCCCAGCATTTT. This chain joins TRBV10-3 and TRBJ1-5, with 8 nucleotides matching TRBD1. V gave up 6 bases and J gave up 5 bases; unmatched junction bases: 3. Germline assignment: CDR1 ENHRY and CDR2 SYGVKD. CDR3 length equals 13 residues.

The rearrangement uses TRBV15 and TRBJ2-3, with D perhaps TRBD2 (5 bases). Trimming cost V 0 bases and J 8 bases, with 18 bases left between them. CDR3 length equals 16 residues. CDR1 LNHNV and CDR2 YYDKDF come from the germline V gene (reference sequence). The CDR3: CATSRDHLGERATQYF. CDR3 nucleotides: TGTGCCACCAGCAGAGATCATCTTGGGGAGAGGGCTACGCAGTATTTT.

The rearrangement links TRBV23-1 to TRBJ1-5; TRBD1 might be the D (5 bases). TRBV23-1 is identified as an open reading frame with a role that is uncertain. The CDR3 loop spans 19 amino acids. V was shortened by 0 bases and J by 2 bases, with 20 bases between the two germline ends. CDR3 loop: CASSQSPGSKKIGNQPQHF. In DNA form, the CDR3 reads TGCGCCAGCAGTCAATCTCCAGGGTCGAAGAAAATAGGCAATCAGCCCCAGCATTTT.

This clone has only one observation. The V call is TRBV30, the J call TRBJ1-5; D gene unclear. The V gene lost 2 bases and the J gene lost 7 bases, with 12 bases spanning the gap. Germline V gene sequence: CDR1 GTSNPN, CDR2 SVGIG (reference sequence). The length of the CDR3 is 13 residues. The CDR3 loop is CAWSPPAGQPQHF. The DNA of the CDR3 is TGTGCCTGGAGTCCCCCCGCAGGCCAGCCCCAGCATTTT.

CDR3 sequence (DNA): TGTGCCAGCAGTTTGAGAACCCCCGGACAGGGGCACTCCTACGAGCAGTACTTC. The encoded protein is CASSLRTPGQGHSYEQYF. The chain uses TRBV27 and TRBJ2-7, with 9 nucleotides matching TRBD1. Germline V CDR1 and CDR2: MNHEY, SMNVEV (reference sequence). The CDR3 spans 18 residues. V lost 3 bases and J lost 0; bases outside the gene matches: 12.

The rearrangement joins TRBV12-3 or TRBV12-4 to TRBJ2-3, with no clear D. CDR3 length: 12 residues. V lost 8 bases and J 0 bases, leaving 6 bases between the germline ends. The CDR3 reads CASVPSTDTQYF. For the CDR3, the DNA is TGTGCCAGCGTTCCGAGCACAGATACGCAGTATTTT.

The CDR3 nucleotides read TGTGCCAGCAGCTTATCACCCTACGAGCAGTACTTC. This translates into CASSLSPYEQYF. The chain employs TRBV7-9 and TRBJ2-7, with D hard to call. Germline loops: CDR1 SEHNR, CDR2 FQNEAQ (reference sequence). This CDR3 is 12 amino acids long. The V end lost 2 bases, the J end lost 2 bases, and 4 bases lay between the germline ends.

The chain combines TRBV10-3 with TRBJ1-2; perhaps TRBD1 as D (5 bases). Trimming removed 5 bases from V and 8 bases from J, with 9 bases in between. This CDR3 comprises 11 residues. CDR1 ENHRY and CDR2 SYGVKD come from the germline V gene. In DNA, the CDR3 is TGTGCCATCAGTCCGGGGCGCGGCTACACCTTC. Translated: CAISPGRGYTF.

CDR3 coding DNA: TGCGCCAGCAGCTTGGTAATGGCCGGGGAGCTGTTTTTT. This codes for CASSLVMAGELFF. The rearrangement joins TRBV5-1 to TRBJ2-2; D remains unclear. Per the germline V gene, CDR1 is SGHRS and CDR2 is YFSETQ. The CDR3 is 13 residues long. Trimming took off 0 bases at V and 6 bases at J, with 6 bases between the two ends.

The rearrangement joins TRBV9 to TRBJ1-2; weak D call: TRBD1 (5 bases). The germline CDR1 and CDR2 sequences are SGDLS and YYNGEE. Between the trimmed V and J ends, which lost 5 bases and 6 bases, there was a span of 11 bases. The CDR3 runs 12 residues. The CDR3 nucleotides read TGTGCCAGCAGTGTACGGGGGAATGGCTACACCTTC. Its protein product is CASSVRGNGYTF. The variable domain in full, completed from reference TRBV9 and TRBJ1-2, reads DSGVTQTPKHLITATGQRVTLRCSPRSGDLSVYWYQQSLDQGLQFLIQYYNGEERAKGNILERFSAQQFPDLHSELNLSSLELGDSALYFCASSVRGNGYTFGSGTRLTVV.

This chain connects TRBV11-2 to TRBJ1-4; D remains ambiguous. Trimming removed 1 base from V and 8 bases from J, with 11 bases in between. Germline V gene sequence: CDR1 SGHAT, CDR2 FQNNGV. The CDR3 spans 14 residues. CDR3 amino acids: CASSLGTLREKLFF. As DNA, the CDR3 is TGTGCCAGCAGCTTAGGGACGTTGAGGGAAAAACTGTTTTTT.

This clone was detected only a few times. The V call is TRBV14, the J call TRBJ2-7, with D uncertain. This CDR3 is 14 amino acids long. Trimming removed 2 bases at V and 3 bases at J, with 11 bases between. Germline V CDR1 and CDR2: SGHDN, FVKESK. The CDR3 here is CASSQPGDYYEQYF. The CDR3 nucleotides are TGTGCCAGCAGCCAACCCGGAGATTACTACGAGCAGTACTTC.

In this sample, this clone turned up once. This rearrangement joins TRBV6-2 or TRBV6-3 to TRBJ2-1; TRBD2 aligns across 12 bases. The V gene's germline CDR1 is MNHEY and CDR2 SVGEGT. The CDR3 totals 16 residues. V was clipped by 0 bases and J by 6 bases; unmatched bases: 3. In DNA, the CDR3 is TGTGCCAGCAGTTACTCCGGGACTAGCGGGTTCAATGAGCAGTTCTTC. Translated: CASSYSGTSGFNEQFF.

The chain has TRBV27 and TRBJ2-2, with a possible D match to TRBD1 (6 bases). Trimming removed 5 bases at V and 3 bases at J, with 10 bases between. The CDR3 covers 14 residues. Germline V gives CDR1 MNHEY, CDR2 SMNVEV (reference sequence). The CDR3 region has the DNA TGTGCCAGCAGTGTAAACAGGGACACCGGGGAGCTGTTTTTT. Translation gives CASSVNRDTGELFF.

This clone occurred many times. V is TRBV3-1 (or the pseudogene TRBV3-2) and J is TRBJ2-5, with 11 bases fitting TRBD1. Germline CDR1 is LGHDT and CDR2 is YNNKEL (reference sequence). Trimming at V came to 1 base and at J to 5 bases, leaving 6 bases not matched to a gene. The CDR3 runs 16 residues. The CDR3 loop is CASSQGTGGASETQYF. As DNA, the CDR3 is TGTGCCAGCAGCCAAGGGACAGGGGGCGCGTCGGAGACCCAGTACTTC.

The sample holds one count of this clone. The chain employs TRBV7-2 and TRBJ2-1; 8 positions agree with TRBD2. Germline CDR1 is SGHTA and CDR2 is FQGNSA. V gave up 0 bases and J gave up 3 bases; unmatched junction bases: 4. The CDR3 extends over 16 amino acids. CDR3 in amino acids: CASSLAASGYYNEQFF. The CDR3 nucleotides read TGTGCCAGCAGCTTAGCGGCTAGCGGGTACTACAATGAGCAGTTCTTC.

The rearrangement uses TRBV6-5 and TRBJ1-3; unclear D gene. The CDR3 consists of 16 residues. V lost 0 bases and J 3 bases, leaving 12 bases between the germline ends. Per the germline V gene, CDR1 is MNHEY and CDR2 is SVGAGI. CDR3 sequence reads: CASSYSPPSYGNTIYF. CDR3 nucleotides: TGTGCCAGCAGTTACTCTCCCCCGTCTTATGGAAACACCATATATTTT.